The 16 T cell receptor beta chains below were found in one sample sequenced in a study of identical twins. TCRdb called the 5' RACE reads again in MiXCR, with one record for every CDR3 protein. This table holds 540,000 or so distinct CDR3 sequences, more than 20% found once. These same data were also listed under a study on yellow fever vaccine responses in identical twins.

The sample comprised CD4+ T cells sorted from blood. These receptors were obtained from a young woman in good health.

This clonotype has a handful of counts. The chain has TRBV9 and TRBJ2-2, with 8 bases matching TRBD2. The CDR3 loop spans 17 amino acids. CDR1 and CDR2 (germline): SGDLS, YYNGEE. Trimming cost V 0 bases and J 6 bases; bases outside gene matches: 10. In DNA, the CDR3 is TGTGCCAGCAGCGTAGGTCGTGGTAGCGGGACGGCCGGGGAGCTGTTTTTT. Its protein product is CASSVGRGSGTAGELFF.

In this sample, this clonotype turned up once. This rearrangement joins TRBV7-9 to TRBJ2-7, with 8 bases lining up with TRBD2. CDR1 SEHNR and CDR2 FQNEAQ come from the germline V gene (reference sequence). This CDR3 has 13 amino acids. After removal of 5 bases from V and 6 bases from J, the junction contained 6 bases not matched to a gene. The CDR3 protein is CASSHNSGIEQYF. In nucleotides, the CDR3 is TGTGCCAGCAGCCACAATAGCGGGATCGAGCAGTACTTC. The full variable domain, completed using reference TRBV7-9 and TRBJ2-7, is DTGVSQNPRHKITKRGQNVTFRCDPISEHNRLYWYRQTLGQGPEFLTYFQNEAQLEKSRLLSDRFSAERPKGSFSTLEIQRTEQGDSAMYLCASSHNSGIEQYFGPGTRLTVT.

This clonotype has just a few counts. The CDR3 spells CASSEMGYTGELFF. In DNA form, the CDR3 reads TGTGCCAGCAGTGAAATGGGATACACCGGGGAGCTGTTTTTT. The J gene is TRBJ2-2, the V gene TRBV2; no firm D call. CDR1 is SNHLY and CDR2 is FYNNEI in the germline V gene. This CDR3 spans 14 amino acids. V shed 2 bases and J shed 3 bases, with 7 bases lying between them.

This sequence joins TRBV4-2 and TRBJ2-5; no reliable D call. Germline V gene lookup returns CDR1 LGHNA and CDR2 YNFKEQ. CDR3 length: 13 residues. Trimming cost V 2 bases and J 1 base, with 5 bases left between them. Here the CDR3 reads CASSQSFQETQYF. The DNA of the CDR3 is TGTGCCAGCAGCCAATCGTTCCAAGAGACCCAGTACTTC.

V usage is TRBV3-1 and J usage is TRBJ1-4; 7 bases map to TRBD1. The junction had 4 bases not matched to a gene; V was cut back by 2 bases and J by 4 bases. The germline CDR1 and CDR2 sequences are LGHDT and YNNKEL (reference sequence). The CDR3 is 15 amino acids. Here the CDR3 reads CASSQNRGGNEKLFF. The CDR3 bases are TGTGCCAGCAGCCAAAACAGGGGTGGTAATGAAAAACTGTTTTTT.

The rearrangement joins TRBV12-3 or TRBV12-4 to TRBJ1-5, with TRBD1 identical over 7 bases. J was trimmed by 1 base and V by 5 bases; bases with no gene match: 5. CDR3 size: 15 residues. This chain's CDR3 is CASSLGQTSNQPQHF. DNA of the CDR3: TGTGCCAGCAGTCTGGGACAGACCAGCAATCAGCCCCAGCATTTT.

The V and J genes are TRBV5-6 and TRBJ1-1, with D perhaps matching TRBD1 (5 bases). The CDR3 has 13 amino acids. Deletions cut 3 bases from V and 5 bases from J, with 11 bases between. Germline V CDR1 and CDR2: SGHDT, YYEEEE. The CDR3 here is CASSSGGETEAFF. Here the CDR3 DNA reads TGTGCCAGCAGCTCCGGGGGGGAAACTGAAGCTTTCTTT.

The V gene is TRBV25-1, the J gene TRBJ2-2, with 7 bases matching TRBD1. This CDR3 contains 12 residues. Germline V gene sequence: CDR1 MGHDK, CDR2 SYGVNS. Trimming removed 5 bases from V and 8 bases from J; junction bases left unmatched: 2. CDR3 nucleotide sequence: TGTGCCAGCAGTCAGGGGGTTGGGGAGCTGTTTTTT. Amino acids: CASSQGVGELFF.

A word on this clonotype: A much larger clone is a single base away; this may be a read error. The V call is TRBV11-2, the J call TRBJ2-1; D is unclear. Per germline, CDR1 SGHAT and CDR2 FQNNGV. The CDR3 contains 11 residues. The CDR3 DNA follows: TGTGCCAACAGCTTACTCAATGAGCAGTTCTTC. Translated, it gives CANSLLNEQFF.

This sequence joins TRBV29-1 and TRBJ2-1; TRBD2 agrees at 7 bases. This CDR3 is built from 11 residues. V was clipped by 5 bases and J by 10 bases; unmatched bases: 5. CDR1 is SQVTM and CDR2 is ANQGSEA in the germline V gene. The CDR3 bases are TGCAGCGTTCTTGGTAGCGGGGAGCAGTTCTTC. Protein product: CSVLGSGEQFF.

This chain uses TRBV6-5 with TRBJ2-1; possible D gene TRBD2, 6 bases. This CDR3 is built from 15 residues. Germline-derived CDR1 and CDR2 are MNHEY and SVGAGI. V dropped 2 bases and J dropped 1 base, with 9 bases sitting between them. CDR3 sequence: CASSYRGESYNEQFF. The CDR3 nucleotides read TGTGCCAGCAGTTACCGCGGGGAGTCCTACAATGAGCAGTTCTTC.

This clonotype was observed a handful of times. CDR3 nucleotides: TGTGCCAGCTCACCACGGCCAGGGGATGGCTACACCTTC. As protein: CASSPRPGDGYTF. The chain couples TRBV18 to TRBJ1-2; TRBD1 is a possible D gene (6 bases). Looked up from germline, CDR1 is KGHSH and CDR2 is LQKENI. V lost 1 base, J lost 6 bases, and 9 bases lay in between. This CDR3 has 13 amino acids.

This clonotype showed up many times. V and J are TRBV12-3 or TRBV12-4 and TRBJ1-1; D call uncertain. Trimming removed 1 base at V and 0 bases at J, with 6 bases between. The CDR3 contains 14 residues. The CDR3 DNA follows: TGTGCCAGCAGTTTAGAAGGCATGAACACTGAAGCTTTCTTT. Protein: CASSLEGMNTEAFF.

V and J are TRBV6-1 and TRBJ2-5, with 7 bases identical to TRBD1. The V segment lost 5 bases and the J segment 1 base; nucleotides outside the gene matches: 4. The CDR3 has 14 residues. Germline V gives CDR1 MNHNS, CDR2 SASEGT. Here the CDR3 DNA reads TGTGCCAGCAGTAAAAGGGACAGCCAAGAGACCCAGTACTTC. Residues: CASSKRDSQETQYF.

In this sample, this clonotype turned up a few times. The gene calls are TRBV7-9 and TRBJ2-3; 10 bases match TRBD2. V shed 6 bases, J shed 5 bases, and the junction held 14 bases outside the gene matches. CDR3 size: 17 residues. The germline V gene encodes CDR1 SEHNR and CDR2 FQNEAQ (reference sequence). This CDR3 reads CASRTLRLAGALDTQYF. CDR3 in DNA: TGTGCCAGCAGAACCCTCCGCCTAGCGGGAGCGTTAGATACGCAGTATTTT.

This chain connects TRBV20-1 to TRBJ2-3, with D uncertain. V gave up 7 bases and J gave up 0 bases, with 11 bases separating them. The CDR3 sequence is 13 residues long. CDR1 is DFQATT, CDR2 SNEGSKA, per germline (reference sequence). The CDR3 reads CSVALQSTDTQYF. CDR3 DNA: TGCAGTGTGGCCCTTCAAAGCACAGATACGCAGTATTTT.